The present TCR beta chain was sequenced within a study of cytomegalovirus exposure and HLA in healthy donors. Points from the study as a whole: Within a later analysis, the majority of CMV-associated TCR beta chains appeared HLA-restricted.

Germline CDR1 SGHRS, CDR2 YFSETQ. V lost 0 bases and J 7 bases, leaving 20 bases between the germline ends. CDR3 length: 16 residues. Remarks on this clone: What it binds is unknown.

Primers: 60 Vbeta forward and 13 Jbeta reverse. This table comes from immunoSEQ multiplex PCR, and its TCRdb copy is limited to in-frame clones, with some not included. This repertoire includes tens of thousands of clones. The sequenced material came from PBMCs. The chain combines TRBV5-1 with TRBJ2-7; possibly TRBD2 for D (5 bases). This TCR was recovered from a man between 45 and 60 years old in good health and CMV-seropositive. The CDR3 DNA reads TGCGCCAGCAGCTTGGAAAGCGGACCCGCGTCCGAGGAGCAGTACTTC. Translation gives CASSLESGPASEEQYF.